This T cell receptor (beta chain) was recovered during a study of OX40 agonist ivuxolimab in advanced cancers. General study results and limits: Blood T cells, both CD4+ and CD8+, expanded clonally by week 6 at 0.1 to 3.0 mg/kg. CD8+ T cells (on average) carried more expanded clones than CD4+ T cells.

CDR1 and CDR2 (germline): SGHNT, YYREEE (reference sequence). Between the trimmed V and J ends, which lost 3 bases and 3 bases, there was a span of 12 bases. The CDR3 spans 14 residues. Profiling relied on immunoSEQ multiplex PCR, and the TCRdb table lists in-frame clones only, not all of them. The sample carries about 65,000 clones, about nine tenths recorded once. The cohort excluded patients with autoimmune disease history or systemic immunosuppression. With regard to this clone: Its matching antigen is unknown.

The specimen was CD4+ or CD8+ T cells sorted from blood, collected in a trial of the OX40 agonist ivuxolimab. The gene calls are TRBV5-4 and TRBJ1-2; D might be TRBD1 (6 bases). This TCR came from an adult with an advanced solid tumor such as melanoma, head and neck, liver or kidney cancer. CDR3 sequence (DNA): TGTGCCAGCAGCTCACGGACAGTTGACTATGGCTACACCTTC. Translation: CASSSRTVDYGYTF. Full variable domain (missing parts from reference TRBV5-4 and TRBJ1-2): ETGVTQSPTHLIKTRGQQVTLRCSSQSGHNTVSWYQQALGQGPQFIFQYYREEENGRGNFPPRFSGLQFPNYSSELNVNALELDDSALYLCASSSRTVDYGYTFGSGTRLTVV.